Presented here are 16 T cell receptor beta chains from one specimen sequenced in a study of technical replicates of blood from several donors. Assay: immunoSEQ multiplex PCR; the TCRdb copy retains only in-frame clones and omits some. The table includes about 97,000 clones, roughly 96% detected once. Sequencing was done on a sample of T cells isolated from PBMCs. The receptors here all came from a human donor in good health.

The genes are TRBV7-3 and TRBJ1-3; D is undetermined. There are 14 residues in the CDR3. Trimming removed 2 bases from V and 3 bases from J, with 8 bases in between. The germline V gene has CDR1 SGHTA and CDR2 FQGTGA. This CDR3 reads CASSLSPGGNTIYF. Here the CDR3 DNA reads TGTGCCAGCAGCTTATCTCCAGGTGGAAACACCATATATTTT.

The DNA of the CDR3 is TGTGCCAGTAGTGATCAGGTGAACACTGAAGCTTTCTTT. Its translation: CASSDQVNTEAFF. The chain is built from TRBV19 and TRBJ1-1; D not certain. The germline CDR1 and CDR2 sequences are LNHDA and SQIVND (reference sequence). With 5 bases removed from V and 0 bases from J, the gap between germline ends came to 7 bases. The CDR3 runs 13 residues.

The rearrangement joins TRBV5-6 to TRBJ2-1; 13 bases agree with TRBD2. The J segment lost 7 bases and the V segment lost 4 bases, leaving 11 bases of the junction unmatched. The CDR3 runs 17 residues. The V gene's germline CDR1 is SGHDT and CDR2 YYEEEE. CDR3 bases: TGTGCCAGCAGCGATGGGACTAGCGGGGTTATAGGGAATGAGCAGTTCTTC. This encodes CASSDGTSGVIGNEQFF.

This clone is a singleton in its sample. The genes are TRBV7-2 and TRBJ2-5, with TRBD2 matching over 9 bases. J lost 5 bases, V lost 5 bases, and 6 bases had no gene match. Germline CDR1 SGHTA, CDR2 FQGNSA. The CDR3 consists of 14 residues. The CDR3 spells CASSPRTSVETQYF. The CDR3 nucleotides read TGTGCCAGCAGCCCACGGACTAGCGTTGAGACCCAGTACTTC.

This clone has only one observation. The chain employs TRBV6-1 and TRBJ2-7; 9 bases fit TRBD1. CDR1 and CDR2 from the germline V gene are MNHNS and SASEGT. The CDR3 covers 16 residues. V gave up 3 bases and J gave up 1 base; unmatched junction bases: 7. The CDR3 DNA reads as TGTGCCAGCAGTGACCCCGCGGGACAGGGTTCCTACGAGCAGTACTTC. Translating it yields CASSDPAGQGSYEQYF.

This chain links TRBV9 with TRBJ2-7, with a possible D match to TRBD2 (6 bases). Germline V gives CDR1 SGDLS, CDR2 YYNGEE. This CDR3 has 15 residues. V gave up 6 bases and J gave up 4 bases, with 20 bases separating them. In DNA, the CDR3 is TGTGCCAGCACCCCCGGGAGTAGTGAGGCGTACGAGCAGTACTTC. Encoded protein: CASTPGSSEAYEQYF.

This clone was seen once. V and J are TRBV25-1 and TRBJ1-1; a weak D match, TRBD1 (5 bases). Trimming removed 3 bases at V and 5 bases at J, with 16 bases between. This CDR3 is built from 15 residues. Germline CDR1 reads MGHDK; CDR2 reads SYGVNS. CDR3 sequence reads: CASSDLRRGATEAFF. The CDR3 DNA reads TGTGCCAGCAGTGATTTAAGGAGGGGCGCGACTGAAGCTTTCTTT.

The chain's CDR3 is CASSFFGTGDLNQPQHF. The CDR3 coding sequence is TGTGCCAGCAGTTTTTTCGGGACAGGGGACCTTAATCAGCCCCAGCATTTT. The chain is built from TRBV27 and TRBJ1-5; 10 bases agree with TRBD1. Germline CDR1 is MNHEY and CDR2 is SMNVEV (reference sequence). CDR3 size: 17 residues. V was pared by 3 bases and J by 4 bases, with 9 bases of the junction left unmatched.

This chain connects TRBV19 to TRBJ1-5; maybe TRBD1 (6 bases). V dropped 7 bases and J dropped 0 bases, with 13 bases sitting between them. The CDR3 contains 15 residues. CDR1 LNHDA and CDR2 SQIVND come from the germline V gene (reference sequence). The DNA of the CDR3 is TGTGCCAGTAAAGAGACAGGTTTTAGCAATCAGCCCCAGCATTTT. Protein product: CASKETGFSNQPQHF.

CDR3 protein: CASSLGGGGSFF. In nucleotides, the CDR3 is TGTGCCAGCAGCTTAGGAGGGGGTGGAAGCTTCTTC. The chain employs TRBV11-2 and TRBJ2-1; tentatively, D is TRBD1 (6 bases). Per the germline V gene, CDR1 is SGHAT and CDR2 is FQNNGV. V was cut by 1 base and J by 16 bases, with 14 bases left in between. CDR3 length: 12 residues.

This chain joins TRBV19 and TRBJ2-2, with 12 bases matching TRBD1. V shed 6 bases and J 6 bases; nucleotides not matched to a gene: 5. CDR1 and CDR2 (germline): LNHDA, SQIVND (reference sequence). This CDR3 has 15 residues. CDR3 DNA: TGTGCCAGTAGGACCGGGACAGGGGGCCCCGGGGAGCTGTTTTTT. It encodes CASRTGTGGPGELFF.

The V call is TRBV18, the J call TRBJ2-2; 12 positions agree with TRBD2. The J segment lost 7 bases and the V segment lost 2 bases, leaving 2 bases of the junction unmatched. CDR3 length: 15 residues. Germline assignment: CDR1 KGHSH and CDR2 LQKENI. CDR3 in amino acids: CASSPTSGRYGELFF. CDR3 bases: TGTGCCAGCTCACCAACTAGCGGGAGGTACGGGGAGCTGTTTTTT.

The CDR3: CAWSPNRGQGYTF. The CDR3 bases are TGTGCCTGGAGTCCTAATAGGGGGCAGGGCTACACCTTC. The rearrangement uses TRBV30 and TRBJ1-2; TRBD1 matches 7 bases. Germline V lookup: CDR1 GTSNPN, CDR2 SVGIG (reference sequence). CDR3 length: 13 residues. Losses at the gene ends were 2 bases for V and 8 bases for J; bases not matched to a gene: 8.

The sample holds one count of this clone. The gene calls are TRBV7-9 and TRBJ2-3; D is uncertain. V lost 4 bases and J 2 bases, leaving 4 bases between the germline ends. The germline V gene encodes CDR1 SEHNR and CDR2 FQNEAQ (reference sequence). The CDR3 runs 12 residues. CDR3 DNA sequence: TGTGCCAGCAGCTCCTCCACAGATACGCAGTATTTT. Its protein product is CASSSSTDTQYF.

This chain links TRBV5-6 with TRBJ1-2, with D possibly matching TRBD1 (5 bases). The germline V gene has CDR1 SGHDT and CDR2 YYEEEE. The CDR3 covers 14 residues. With 0 bases removed from V and 4 bases from J, the gap between germline ends came to 10 bases. The CDR3 DNA reads TGTGCCAGCAGCTTGGGGTCCGGGGGCTATGGCTACACCTTC. The encoded protein is CASSLGSGGYGYTF.

The chain uses TRBV28 and TRBJ1-4; possible D gene TRBD1, 6 bases. The CDR3 loop spans 15 amino acids. Between the trimmed V and J ends, which lost 5 bases and 4 bases, there was a span of 14 bases. The germline CDR1 and CDR2 sequences are MDHEN and SYDVKM. The CDR3 is CASSTLGGHNEKLFF. CDR3 in DNA: TGTGCCAGCAGTACCCTCGGGGGGCATAATGAAAAACTGTTTTTT.